These 21 T cell receptor beta chains share one sample of origin, sequenced in a study of T cell responses to AZD1222 COVID-19 vaccine. Generated by immunoSEQ multiplex PCR, the TCRdb table keeps only in-frame clones and is missing some. The sample yields approximately 120,000 clones, approximately 88% seen once. The sample consisted of peripheral blood, taken on day 0 of AZD1222 vaccination. The origin of the receptors is an adult in good health.

DNA for the CDR3: TGTGCCAGCAGTGGGATCGGGACCATAAAGAATGGGCAGTACTTC. This translates into CASSGIGTIKNGQYF. The V call is TRBV2, the J call TRBJ2-7; TRBD1 or TRBD2 may be the D gene (5 bases each). The ends were cut back, 4 bases at V and 9 bases at J, with 22 bases in the middle. Germline V lookup: CDR1 SNHLY, CDR2 FYNNEI. The CDR3 sequence is 15 residues long.

Many counts were recorded for this clone. The rearrangement joins TRBV5-1 to TRBJ2-5; D gene ambiguous. CDR1 SGHRS and CDR2 YFSETQ come from the germline V gene. V was pared by 3 bases and J by 0 bases, with 3 bases between. The CDR3 loop spans 12 amino acids. As DNA, the CDR3 is TGCGCCAGCAGCTGGGACCAAGAGACCCAGTACTTC. Encoded protein: CASSWDQETQYF. The complete variable domain, with remaining parts taken from reference TRBV5-1 and TRBJ2-5, reads KAGVTQTPRYLIKTRGQQVTLSCSPISGHRSVSWYQQTPGQGLQFLFEYFSETQRNKGNFPGRFSGRQFSNSRSEMNVSTLELGDSALYLCASSWDQETQYFGPGTRLLVL.

The rearrangement uses TRBV10-1 and TRBJ2-1; D is unclear. V was pared by 4 bases and J by 10 bases, with 8 bases between. The CDR3 has 11 residues. Looked up from germline, CDR1 is WNHNN and CDR2 is SYGVQD (reference sequence). The CDR3 reads CASSALTEQFF. CDR3 in DNA: TGCGCCAGCAGTGCCTTGACCGAGCAGTTCTTC.

The V gene is TRBV10-3, the J gene TRBJ2-3; TRBD1 matches at 7 bases. CDR3 size: 15 residues. With V trimmed by 6 bases and J by 4 bases, 10 bases remained unmatched. CDR1 and CDR2 (germline): ENHRY, SYGVKD. The CDR3 nucleotides read TGTGCCATCAGCCTACAGGGGATTCCCGCAGATACGCAGTATTTT. Its protein product is CAISLQGIPADTQYF.

This clone was observed many times. V gene TRBV4-1 combines with J gene TRBJ2-1, with 11 bases aligning to TRBD2. V gave up 1 base and J gave up 4 bases; unmatched junction bases: 3. The length of the CDR3 is 16 residues. Germline-derived CDR1 and CDR2 are MGHRA and YSYEKL. CDR3 sequence (DNA): TGCGCCAGCAGCCAAGTTGTAGCGGGGGGGTACAATGAGCAGTTCTTC. As protein: CASSQVVAGGYNEQFF.

J is TRBJ1-2 and V is TRBV4-1; the match to TRBD1 covers 10 bases. CDR3 size: 16 residues. Germline loops: CDR1 MGHRA, CDR2 YSYEKL. Germline trimming cut 1 base from V and 3 bases from J; bases unmatched to any gene: 5. The CDR3, as DNA: TGCGCCAGCAGCCAAGGGGACAGGGGCGCTTACTATGGCTACACCTTC. This encodes CASSQGDRGAYYGYTF.

The DNA of the CDR3 is TGTGCCAGCAGCTTACGAAGGGGGGGCATCACAGATACGCAGTATTTT. Its protein product is CASSLRRGGITDTQYF. The chain carries TRBV5-4 and TRBJ2-3; weak D call: TRBD2 (7 bases). V lost 2 bases, J lost 2 bases, and 15 bases lay in between. The length of the CDR3 is 16 residues. Germline V gene lookup returns CDR1 SGHNT and CDR2 YYREEE (reference sequence).

The chain recombines TRBV6-5 with TRBJ1-1; D is undetermined. Trimming shortened V by 8 bases and J by 7 bases, and 11 bases separated the two germline ends. Germline-derived CDR1 and CDR2 are MNHEY and SVGAGI. This CDR3 contains 11 residues. The CDR3 reads CASLWPGEAFF. CDR3 nucleotide sequence: TGTGCCAGCCTATGGCCCGGTGAAGCTTTCTTT.

The chain links TRBV7-9 to TRBJ1-6; D gene ambiguous. The germline gives CDR1 SEHNR, CDR2 FQNEAQ (reference sequence). CDR3 length: 14 residues. V was pared by 1 base and J by 1 base, with 2 bases between. In DNA form, the CDR3 reads TGTGCCAGCAGCTTAGGGTCCTATAATTCACCCCTCCACTTT. It encodes CASSLGSYNSPLHF.

This chain's CDR3 is CASSPPATVSHGYTF. In nucleotides, the CDR3 is TGTGCCAGCAGCCCACCTGCGACAGTGAGTCATGGCTACACCTTC. J is TRBJ1-2 and V is TRBV7-9; D is perhaps TRBD1 (5 bases). V was cut by 5 bases and J by 6 bases, with 19 bases left in between. This CDR3 is 15 amino acids long. Germline values: CDR1 SEHNR, CDR2 FQNEAQ (reference sequence). Filled out from reference TRBV7-9 and TRBJ1-2, the complete variable domain reads DTGVSQNPRHKITKRGQNVTFRCDPISEHNRLYWYRQTLGQGPEFLTYFQNEAQLEKSRLLSDRFSAERPKGSFSTLEIQRTEQGDSAMYLCASSPPATVSHGYTFGSGTRLTVV.

This rearrangement joins TRBV5-1 to TRBJ2-3; 11 bases line up with TRBD2. J was trimmed by 1 base and V by 4 bases; bases with no gene match: 8. The CDR3 runs to 17 residues. Germline lookup yields CDR1 SGHRS and CDR2 YFSETQ. The CDR3 sequence is CASSPAPTSGGTDTQYF. The CDR3 region has the DNA TGCGCCAGCAGCCCCGCTCCGACTAGCGGGGGCACAGATACGCAGTATTTT.

The V call is TRBV4-1, the J call TRBJ2-3; D may correspond to TRBD1 or TRBD2 (5 bases each). This CDR3 region has 14 residues. V was shortened by 1 base and J by 5 bases, with 10 bases between the two germline ends. CDR1 MGHRA and CDR2 YSYEKL come from the germline V gene. CDR3 bases: TGCGCCAGCAGCCAAGGGCAGGGAGAAGATACGCAGTATTTT. Translated: CASSQGQGEDTQYF.

The chain employs TRBV7-3 and TRBJ1-1; D possibly corresponds to TRBD1 (6 bases). The CDR3 spans 13 residues. Trimming pared 0 bases from V and 4 bases from J, leaving 6 bases between. From germline, CDR1 is SGHTA and CDR2 FQGTGA. Here the CDR3 reads CASSLTGGTEAFF. The CDR3 nucleotides read TGTGCCAGCAGCTTAACAGGGGGCACTGAAGCTTTCTTT.

The rearrangement links TRBV19 to TRBJ2-3; no definite D call. Germline-derived CDR1 and CDR2 are LNHDA and SQIVND (reference sequence). Trimming pared 3 bases from V and 2 bases from J, leaving 15 bases between. CDR3 length equals 16 residues. This chain's CDR3 is CASSIMSALDTDTQYF. DNA of the CDR3: TGTGCCAGTAGTATTATGTCAGCCCTAGACACAGATACGCAGTATTTT. The whole variable domain, remainder taken from reference TRBV19 and TRBJ2-3, is DGGITQSPKYLFRKEGQNVTLSCEQNLNHDAMYWYRQDPGQGLRLIYYSQIVNDFQKGDIAEGYSVSREKKESFPLTVTSAQKNPTAFYLCASSIMSALDTDTQYFGPGTRLTVL.

The V call is TRBV30, the J call TRBJ1-5; 11 bases map to TRBD1. Unmatched junction bases numbered 6, after V lost 8 bases and J lost 9 bases. In germline, CDR1 is GTSNPN, CDR2 SVGIG (reference sequence). This CDR3 contains 12 residues. CDR3 amino acids: CAVGQGARPQHF. DNA of the CDR3: TGTGCCGTCGGACAGGGGGCTCGGCCCCAGCATTTT.

The rearrangement joins TRBV7-8 to TRBJ2-7, with 9 bases identical to TRBD1. J gave up 0 bases and V 5 bases, and 5 bases lay outside the gene matches. This CDR3 has 15 residues. Germline CDR1 reads SGHVS; CDR2 reads FQNEAQ. Written as DNA, the CDR3 is TGTGCCAGCAGCATTCGACAGGGGGGCTCCTACGAGCAGTACTTC. It yields the protein CASSIRQGGSYEQYF.

The chain joins TRBV30 to TRBJ1-3, with TRBD1 identical over 10 bases. Germline V gives CDR1 GTSNPN, CDR2 SVGIG (reference sequence). V lost 5 bases to trimming and J lost 3 bases; unmatched junction nucleotides: 7. The CDR3 is 15 residues long. DNA for the CDR3: TGTGCCTGGTTTGGACAGGGGGTTTTTGGAAACACCATATATTTT. Amino acids: CAWFGQGVFGNTIYF. The full variable domain, rest sourced from reference TRBV30 and TRBJ1-3, is SQTIHQWPATLVQPVGSPLSLECTVEGTSNPNLYWYRQAAGRGLQLLFYSVGIGQISSEVPQNLSASRPQDRQFILSSKKLLLSDSGFYLCAWFGQGVFGNTIYFGEGSWLTVV.

The chain is built from TRBV5-1 and TRBJ1-1; D perhaps matches TRBD1 (5 bases). The germline V and J ends were trimmed by 4 bases and 4 bases, with 17 bases remaining between them. Germline V gene sequence: CDR1 SGHRS, CDR2 YFSETQ. The CDR3 has 15 amino acids. Here the CDR3 DNA reads TGCGCCAGCAGCGAGTACTGGGGCGGATCCACTGAAGCTTTCTTT. It translates to CASSEYWGGSTEAFF.

This clone was seen once. V usage is TRBV13 and J usage is TRBJ1-5; D perhaps matches TRBD1 (6 bases). The germline gives CDR1 PRHDT, CDR2 FYEKMQ (reference sequence). There are 16 residues in the CDR3. V was cut by 5 bases and J by 4 bases, with 18 bases left in between. CDR3 amino acids: CASSRGGVTGNQPQHF. The CDR3 coding sequence is TGTGCCAGCAGCCGGGGGGGCGTCACGGGAAATCAGCCCCAGCATTTT.

The chain has TRBV29-1 and TRBJ2-1, with D maybe TRBD2 (5 bases). The CDR3 sequence is 15 residues long. Germline lookup yields CDR1 SQVTM and CDR2 ANQGSEA. V gave up 6 bases and J gave up 0 bases, with 15 bases separating them. The CDR3 is CSVVDGRGSYNEQFF. In nucleotides, the CDR3 is TGCAGCGTCGTGGACGGACGGGGCTCCTACAATGAGCAGTTCTTC.

The V gene is TRBV5-1, the J gene TRBJ1-6; possible D gene TRBD1, 5 bases. V lost 0 bases and J 6 bases, leaving 13 bases between the germline ends. Looked up from germline, CDR1 is SGHRS and CDR2 is YFSETQ. The length of the CDR3 is 16 residues. The DNA of the CDR3 is TGCGCCAGCAGCTTGGAGGGACCCGCTGGTAATTCACCCCTCCACTTT. Its translation is CASSLEGPAGNSPLHF.